This T cell receptor beta chain was sequenced during a study of T cell clonotyping in hematopoietic cell transplantation. General study results and limits: No sorting was done, leaving CD4 and CD8 contributions mixed. After transplant, recipient diversity fell while pathologically expanded clonotypes grew through day 180.

TCRdb keeps only in-frame clones here, not all; method: immunoSEQ multiplex PCR. Among some 30,000 clones listed, about 83% were seen once. Trimming took off 3 bases at V and 2 bases at J, with 8 bases between the two ends. This CDR3 comprises 13 residues. The germline V gene has CDR1 SGHRS and CDR2 YFSETQ. A note on this clone: What it binds is not known.

Time point: recipient sample about 28 days before transplant, after cytoreduction. This chain links TRBV5-1 with TRBJ1-1; D remains ambiguous. The material was peripheral blood mononuclear cells, obtained before stem cell transplant. The clonotype originates from a woman aged 25 to 39 with chronic myeloid leukemia. Some clones in this sample may be carry-over from other donors' samples. The CDR3 DNA sequence: TGCGCCAGCAGCTCCGGGCTAAACACTGAAGCTTTCTTT. As protein: CASSSGLNTEAFF.